This T cell receptor beta chain was profiled in a study of T cell responses to AZD1222 COVID-19 vaccine. Study information: Second-dose schedules of about 4 or about 12 weeks were combined. Study observations and caveats: Spike as a whole was targeted by vaccine-associated CD4 TCRs, dominant at 160-218 and 743-854. Donors were largely white British and mainly female; clonal diversity was possibly underestimated. Every sample of the repertoires postdated the peak T cell response.

V was clipped by 3 bases and J by 4 bases; unmatched bases: 3. This CDR3 is built from 14 residues. Germline V CDR1 and CDR2: PRHDT, FYEKMQ (reference sequence). Regarding this clone: Its antigen is still unknown.

Method: immunoSEQ multiplex PCR; TCRdb's copy keeps in-frame clones and lacks some. The sample lists some 120,000 clones, around 90% occurring once. Sequences were derived from peripheral blood, sampled on day 0 of AZD1222 vaccination. This TCR was recovered from an adult in good health. The chain employs TRBV13 and TRBJ2-3; 8 nucleotides line up with TRBD2. The CDR3 DNA follows: TGTGCCAGCAGCTTGGGACTAGTTTCAGATACGCAGTATTTT. Protein product: CASSLGLVSDTQYF.